This TCR beta chain was identified during a study of blood T cell repertoires in COVID-19. On the study more broadly: Collection of acute and convalescent COVID-19 samples took place in the United States, Italy and Spain. Nucleic acid was either cDNA or gDNA, and it came from T cells, B-cell-depleted T cells, or PBMCs.

V gave up 3 bases and J gave up 0 bases, with 15 bases separating them. Germline V gene sequence: CDR1 SGHKS, CDR2 YYEKEE (reference sequence). This CDR3 has 16 amino acids. In the original workflow: Counts of nucleated cells, estimated from reference gene primer amplification, were obtained. Sequencing was performed with immunoSEQ multiplex PCR; in TCRdb, only in-frame clones are kept and a portion is missing. The V and J calls and clone size were taken over from that table, and D and trimming were inferred from the DNA. Of tens of thousands of clones listed, 80% to 90% are singletons. This clone was recorded a few times.

The source is a human donor in a cohort sampled during active COVID-19. Specimen: peripheral blood. The chain is built from TRBV5-5 and TRBJ1-1; no clear D gene. The CDR3 DNA is TGTGCCAGCAGCTCCGGCTCTCAGGCCATGAACACTGAAGCTTTCTTT. Translating gives CASSSGSQAMNTEAFF. The full variable domain, in which reference TRBV5-5 and TRBJ1-1 provide the parts outside the CDR3, is DAGVTQSPTHLIKTRGQQVTLRCSPISGHKSVSWYQQVLGQGPQFIFQYYEKEERGRGNFPDRFSARQFPNYSSELNVNALLLGDSALYLCASSSGSQAMNTEAFFGQGTRLTVV.